Below, 12 T cell receptor beta chains from the same sample are listed, as sequenced in a study of blood T cells in healthy people across ages. The use of a sample-barcoded 5' primer and a J-beta primer mix characterized a second PCR of about 7 to 12 cycles. TCRdb re-derived calls from the 5' RACE reads in MiXCR, one entry per CDR3 protein. The table lists 870,000 or so distinct CDR3 sequences, more than 25% of them singletons, with 15% to 20% in the top ten. The sample taken for sequencing was blood. These receptors were taken from a woman older than 75 in good health.

In regard to this clonotype: This may come from a read error, since a much larger clone is one base off. The chain joins TRBV20-1 to TRBJ1-2; 10 bases are shared with TRBD1. Germline CDR1 is DFQATT and CDR2 is SNEGSKA (reference sequence). The CDR3 extends over 13 amino acids. After removal of 3 bases from V and 7 bases from J, the junction contained 5 bases not matched to a gene. CDR3 bases: TGCAGTGCTAGCGCGACAGGGGGCGGTGGCTACACCTTC. Protein: CSASATGGGGYTF.

The chain uses TRBV7-9 and TRBJ2-2, with D unresolved. From germline, CDR1 is SEHNR and CDR2 FQNEAQ (reference sequence). V gave up 5 bases and J gave up 3 bases, with 13 bases separating them. The CDR3 extends over 15 amino acids. CDR3 amino acids: CASSRKRVDTGELFF. The CDR3 region has the DNA TGTGCCAGCAGCCGGAAAAGGGTGGACACCGGGGAGCTGTTTTTT. Full variable domain (remainder filled in from reference TRBV7-9 and TRBJ2-2): DTGVSQNPRHKITKRGQNVTFRCDPISEHNRLYWYRQTLGQGPEFLTYFQNEAQLEKSRLLSDRFSAERPKGSFSTLEIQRTEQGDSAMYLCASSRKRVDTGELFFGEGSRLTVL.

Comments on this clonotype: A read error may be the cause here, since a much bigger clone is one base away. Because the CDR3 is missing its conserved closing phenylalanine or tryptophan, this is likely a read error. The gene calls are TRBV10-2 and TRBJ2-1; weak D call: TRBD2 (6 bases). Germline CDR1 reads WSHSY; CDR2 reads SAAADI. V dropped 6 bases and J dropped 5 bases, with 14 bases sitting between them. The CDR3 length is 14 residues. CDR3 protein: CASRHRGMHNEQFV. The CDR3 coding sequence is TGCGCCAGCAGACACCGGGGGATGCACAATGAGCAGTTCGTC.

This clonotype appeared a few times. Being one base from a much bigger clone, this may be a read error. The V gene is TRBV5-1, the J gene TRBJ2-3, with D perhaps TRBD1 (5 bases). Trimming removed 2 bases at V and 1 base at J, with 11 bases between. CDR3 length equals 15 residues. Germline V gene lookup returns CDR1 SGHRS and CDR2 YFSETQ. The CDR3 DNA follows: TGCGCCAGCAGCTTTTACAGGAGCGGCACAGATACGCAGTATTTT. Encoded protein: CASSFYRSGTDTQYF.

Worth noting for this clonotype: This may arise from a read error, as a much more abundant clone is one base away. The chain uses TRBV29-1 and TRBJ1-2, with a tentative D call TRBD1 (6 bases). The CDR3 sequence is 14 residues long. Germline-derived CDR1 and CDR2 are SQVTM and ANQGSEA. CDR3 residues: CRPPPRTDNYSYTF. The DNA for the CDR3 is TGCAGACCCCCGCCTCGGACAGATAACTATAGCTACACCTTC.

This clonotype was seen only a few times. This may be a read error, as it is one base from a much larger clone. This chain uses TRBV27 with TRBJ2-7; D is uncertain. With 2 bases removed from V and 5 bases from J, the gap between germline ends came to 16 bases. CDR3 length: 15 residues. Germline CDR1 MNHEY, CDR2 SMNVEV (reference sequence). CDR3: CASSLRSHLRDEQYF. DNA for the CDR3: TGTGCCAGCAGTTTACGCAGCCACCTTCGGGACGAGCAGTACTTC.

This clonotype was observed a handful of times. The CDR3 bases are TGCGCCAGCAGCTTACCTTCCCGGGACAGGTTCCACTACGAGCAGTACTTC. Its protein product is CASSLPSRDRFHYEQYF. V usage is TRBV5-1 and J usage is TRBJ2-7; 8 bases map to TRBD1. Germline assignment: CDR1 SGHRS and CDR2 YFSETQ. Germline trimming cut 2 bases from V and 3 bases from J; bases unmatched to any gene: 13. This CDR3 region has 17 residues.

This clonotype was counted a single time. A much larger clone is a single base away; this may be a read error. CDR3 bases: TGTGCCAGCAGCGTAGAAAAAGGGACTAGACAAGAGGCCCAGTACTTC. Its protein is CASSVEKGTRQEAQYF. The chain couples TRBV7-8 to TRBJ2-7; 8 bases map to TRBD2. CDR3 size: 16 residues. Germline V lookup: CDR1 SGHVS, CDR2 FQNEAQ. V shed 5 bases and J 10 bases; nucleotides not matched to a gene: 19.

This clonotype was counted at least ten times. V is TRBV20-1 and J is TRBJ1-2, with a weak D call TRBD1 (6 bases). The germline CDR1 and CDR2 sequences are DFQATT and SNEGSKA (reference sequence). V lost 3 bases to trimming and J lost 5 bases, with 13 bases between them. This CDR3 is built from 13 residues. For the CDR3, the DNA is TGCAGTGCTAGGACAGGATACGCGTATGGCTACACCTTC. Its translation: CSARTGYAYGYTF.

This clonotype was seen many times. V is TRBV5-1 and J is TRBJ1-2; D is ambiguous. Germline values: CDR1 SGHRS, CDR2 YFSETQ. Trimming stripped 1 base from V and 7 bases from J, with 14 bases between. The CDR3 loop spans 14 amino acids. The CDR3 spells CASSLSAVRGGYTF. In DNA, the CDR3 is TGCGCCAGCAGCTTGTCGGCGGTGCGGGGTGGCTACACCTTC. The variable domain in full, completed from reference TRBV5-1 and TRBJ1-2, reads KAGVTQTPRYLIKTRGQQVTLSCSPISGHRSVSWYQQTPGQGLQFLFEYFSETQRNKGNFPGRFSGRQFSNSRSEMNVSTLELGDSALYLCASSLSAVRGGYTFGSGTRLTVV.

V usage is TRBV28 and J usage is TRBJ2-5, with a weak D call TRBD1 (7 bases). Trimming left V 11 bases short and J 5 bases short, with 24 bases between. Germline CDR1 is MDHEN and CDR2 is SYDVKM. The length of the CDR3 is 15 residues. The CDR3 nucleotides read TGTGCCGGCTCCTCCCGGGGCTCAGGGGGGGAGACCCAGTACTTC. It is translated as CAGSSRGSGGETQYF.

In its sample, this clonotype was seen a few times. V gene TRBV5-8 combines with J gene TRBJ1-5; TRBD1 matches 7 bases. The CDR3 length is 15 residues. CDR1 is SGHTS and CDR2 is YDEGEE in the germline V gene. The J segment lost 3 bases and the V segment lost 6 bases, leaving 9 bases of the junction unmatched. The CDR3 loop reads CASTVGQHINQPQHF. The DNA of the CDR3 is TGTGCCAGCACCGTGGGACAGCATATCAATCAGCCCCAGCATTTT.